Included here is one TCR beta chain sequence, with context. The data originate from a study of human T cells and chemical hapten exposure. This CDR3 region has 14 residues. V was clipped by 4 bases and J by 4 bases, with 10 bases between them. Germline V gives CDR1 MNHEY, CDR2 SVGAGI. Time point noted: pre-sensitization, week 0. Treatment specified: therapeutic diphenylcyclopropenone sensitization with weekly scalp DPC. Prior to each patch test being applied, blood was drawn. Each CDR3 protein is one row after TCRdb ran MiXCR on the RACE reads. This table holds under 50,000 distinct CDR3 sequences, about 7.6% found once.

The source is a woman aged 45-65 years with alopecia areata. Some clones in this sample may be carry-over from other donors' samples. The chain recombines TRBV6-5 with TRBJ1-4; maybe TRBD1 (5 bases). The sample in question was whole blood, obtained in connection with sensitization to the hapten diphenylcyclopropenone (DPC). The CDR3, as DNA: TGTGCCAGCAGTTTACGCAGGGATAATGAAAAACTGTTTTTT. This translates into CASSLRRDNEKLFF.